This T cell receptor beta chain was identified in a study of T cell repertoires in cytomegalovirus infection. Findings and limits, study-wide: CMV-specific TCR beta clonotypes restricted by HLA-C were the ones dominating the ex vivo response.

V was shortened by 0 bases and J by 4 bases, with 10 bases between the two germline ends. The germline V gene encodes CDR1 SGHVS and CDR2 FNYEAQ. The CDR3 consists of 15 residues. Comment on this clonotype: Its antigen remains unidentified.

A single record per CDR3 protein comes from TCRdb applying MiXCR to the reads. The data hold 350,000 to 550,000 distinct CDR3 sequences, with roughly 30% observed a single time. Sample: PBMCs. The chain combines TRBV7-6 with TRBJ1-3; maybe TRBD1 (6 bases). The sequence came from a human donor in good health (CMV status not recorded). Some clones in this sample may be carry-over from other donors' samples. CDR3 in amino acids: CASSLASGTGNTIYF. In DNA, the CDR3 is TGTGCCAGCAGCTTAGCGTCAGGGACAGGAAACACCATATATTTT. Filled out from reference TRBV7-6 and TRBJ1-3, the complete variable domain reads GAGVSQSPRYKVTKRGQDVALRCDPISGHVSLYWYRQALGQGPEFLTYFNYEAQQDKSGLPNDRFSAERPEGSISTLTIQRTEQRDSAMYRCASSLASGTGNTIYFGEGSWLTVV.